This T cell receptor (beta chain) was profiled in a study of cytomegalovirus exposure and HLA in healthy donors. Study as a whole: From some 190 million T cells, an earlier analysis saw 110 million or so unique TCR beta sequences.

V trimming: 3 bases; J trimming: 4 bases; junction bases outside the gene matches: 2. Germline V gives CDR1 MDHEN, CDR2 SYDVKM. The CDR3 runs to 14 residues. With regard to this clone: Its antigen is as yet unknown.

Study findings and constraints: Researchers counted 180 or so TCR beta chains as cytomegalovirus-associated.

A multiplex PCR was run with 60 Vbeta primers and 13 Jbeta primers. Original data processing: As a later analysis found, there were roughly 80 million unique TCR beta chains, of which roughly 11 million were shared. Assay used: immunoSEQ multiplex PCR; TCRdb lists only in-frame clones, some missing. The DNA was the basis for D and trimming; V, J and clone size are from that table. In total, the table holds about 48,000 clones. V and J are TRBV28 and TRBJ2-3, with 9 bases matching TRBD1. Specimen: PBMCs. This sequence originates from a woman between 40 and 50 years old in good health and CMV-seronegative. CDR3 nucleotides: TGTGCCAGCAGTTTGACAGGGGGTCCAGATACGCAGTATTTT. Translated, it gives CASSLTGGPDTQYF.